This TCR beta chain was captured by sequencing in a study of control samples from healthy donors and cancer patients. This CDR3 region has 17 residues. V was pared by 7 bases and J by 4 bases, with 22 bases between. CDR1 is LNHDA, CDR2 SQIVND, per germline (reference sequence). Repertoires were generated with immunoSEQ multiplex PCR, while TCRdb's copy carries only in-frame clones and drops some. The sample includes 170,000 or so clones, 85% to 95% seen only once; the top ten take over 1.3%. The clonotype comes from a woman under 30 in good health. The specimen was blood. The rearrangement uses TRBV19 and TRBJ1-4, with TRBD1 as a possible D gene (6 bases). Here the CDR3 DNA reads TGTGCCAGTACGCGGATCAACAGGGCCCCGGATAATGAAAAACTGTTTTTT. This translates into CASTRINRAPDNEKLFF.